One T cell receptor (beta chain) is described in this entry. The data stem from a study of CXCR3-negative and CXCR3-positive naive CD8 T cells. It was by 5' RACE with UMI labels that the TRB cDNA libraries were prepared. TCRdb reprocessed the 5' RACE reads and reports one entry per CDR3 protein, with no DNA. Its table lists about 130,000 distinct CDR3 sequences. The CDR3 covers 14 residues. The V gene's germline CDR1 is SGHDN and CDR2 FVKESK. What was sequenced was naive CXCR3- CD8+ T cells from blood. Sample subset: CD45RO-CCR7+CD27+CD95- naive CD8+ T cells lacking CXCR3 (TNR3-). The TCR originated in a human donor in good health. Some clones in this sample may be carry-over from other donors' samples. The rearrangement joins TRBV14 to TRBJ2-1. The CDR3 loop is CASSQLPSAGEQFF. Together with reference TRBV14 and TRBJ2-1, the CDR3 gives the full variable domain: EAGVTQFPSHSVIEKGQTVTLRCDPISGHDNLYWYRRVMGKEIKFLLHFVKESKQDESGMPNNRFLAERTGGTYSTLKVQPAELEDSGVYFCASSQLPSAGEQFFGPGTRLTVL.